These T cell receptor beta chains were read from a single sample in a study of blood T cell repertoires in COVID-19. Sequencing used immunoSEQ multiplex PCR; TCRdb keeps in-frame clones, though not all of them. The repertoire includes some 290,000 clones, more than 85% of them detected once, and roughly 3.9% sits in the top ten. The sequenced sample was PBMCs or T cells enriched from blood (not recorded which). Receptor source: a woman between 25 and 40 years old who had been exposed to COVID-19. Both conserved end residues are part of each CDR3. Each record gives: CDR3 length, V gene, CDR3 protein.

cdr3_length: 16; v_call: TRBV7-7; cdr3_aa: CASSLGGLRSTDTQYF
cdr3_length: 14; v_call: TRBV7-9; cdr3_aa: CASSLGFGIFGYTF
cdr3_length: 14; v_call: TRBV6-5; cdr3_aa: CASKVDRFTDTQYF
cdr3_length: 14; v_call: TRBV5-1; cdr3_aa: CASSTTGGITEAFF
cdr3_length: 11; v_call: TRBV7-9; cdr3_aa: CASVQNTEAFF
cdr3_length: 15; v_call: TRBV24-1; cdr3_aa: CATSDTQGGRDTQYF
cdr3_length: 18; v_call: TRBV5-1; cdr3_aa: CASSLLLTAGGPSYEQYF
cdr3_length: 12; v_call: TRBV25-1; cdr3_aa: CASRGGPETQYF
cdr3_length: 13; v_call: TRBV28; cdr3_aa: CASTQGGISGYTF
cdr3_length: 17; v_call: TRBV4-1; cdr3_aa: CASSKPGQGAGRTEAFF
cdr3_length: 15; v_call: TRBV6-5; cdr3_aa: CASTSAGTSGETQYF
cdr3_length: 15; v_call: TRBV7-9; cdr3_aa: CASSLDQGPNQPQHF
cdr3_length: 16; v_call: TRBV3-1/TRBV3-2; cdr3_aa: CASSPYLRQQNTEAFF
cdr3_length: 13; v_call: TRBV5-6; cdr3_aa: CASSAPGTEEAFF
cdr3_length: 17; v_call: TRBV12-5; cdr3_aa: CASGSGFQRRLAGGLYF
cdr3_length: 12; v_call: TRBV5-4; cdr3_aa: CASSSNRGEQYF
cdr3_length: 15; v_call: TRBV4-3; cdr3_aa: CASSPLRYSDQPQHF
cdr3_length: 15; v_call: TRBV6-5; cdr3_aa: CASSYDHSFNEKLFF
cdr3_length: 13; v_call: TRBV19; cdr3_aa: CASSRSVGTEAFF
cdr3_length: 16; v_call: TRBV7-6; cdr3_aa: CASSPGISGGAREQYF
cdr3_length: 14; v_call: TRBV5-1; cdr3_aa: CASRQGSSTDTQYF
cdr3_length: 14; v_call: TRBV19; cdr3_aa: CASSPGLANTEAFF
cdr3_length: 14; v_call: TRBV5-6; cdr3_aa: CASSETGSGNTIYF
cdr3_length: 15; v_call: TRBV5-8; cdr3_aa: CASSLRQGALYEQYF
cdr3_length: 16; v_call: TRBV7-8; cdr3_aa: CASSSPRQGTAYGYTF
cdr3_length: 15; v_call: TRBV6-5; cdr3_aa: CASSRTGSEGYGYTF
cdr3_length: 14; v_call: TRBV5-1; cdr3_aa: CASSLAGVENEQFF
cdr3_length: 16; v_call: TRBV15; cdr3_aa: CATSRGGQGDNQPQHF
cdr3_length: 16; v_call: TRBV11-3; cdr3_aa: CASSRTGTGWLGELFF
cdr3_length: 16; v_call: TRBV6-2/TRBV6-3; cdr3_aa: CASSPTLARSYNEQFF
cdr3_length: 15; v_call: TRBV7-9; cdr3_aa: CASSRLQGAGSPLHF
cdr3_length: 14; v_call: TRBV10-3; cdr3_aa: CAISVRGRGETQYF
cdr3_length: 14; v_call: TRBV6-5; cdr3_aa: CASSPRGMGEKLFF
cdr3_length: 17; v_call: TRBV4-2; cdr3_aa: CASSQDPWGPGDYGYTF
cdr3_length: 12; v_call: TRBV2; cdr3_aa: CASTLSGNTIYF
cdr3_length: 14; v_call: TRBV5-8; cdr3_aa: CASSPWTGAYEQYF
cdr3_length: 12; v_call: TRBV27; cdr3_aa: CASSGQTDGYTF
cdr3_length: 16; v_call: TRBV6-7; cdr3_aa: CASSYSNGARGYEQYF
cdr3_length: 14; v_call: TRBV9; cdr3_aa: CASSVGTGNQPQHF
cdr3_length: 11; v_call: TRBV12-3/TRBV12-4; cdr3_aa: CASSLRQRAFF
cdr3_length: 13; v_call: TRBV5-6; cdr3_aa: CASAPRGGNTIYF
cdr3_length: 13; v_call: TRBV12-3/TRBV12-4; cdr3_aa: CASSWGHRTEAFF
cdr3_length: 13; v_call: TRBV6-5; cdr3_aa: CASSKQGAGGYTF